This T cell receptor (beta chain) appears in the sequencing data of a study of T-cell memory formation after mild COVID-19. The germline V gene has CDR1 SGHRS and CDR2 YFSETQ. The CDR3 totals 16 residues. With V trimmed by 5 bases and J by 1 base, 7 bases remained unmatched. Overall study results and limits: The CD4+ clones that contracted clustered mainly within CM and EM, and the CD8+ clones concentrated in EMRA.

5'RACE with constant-segment primers yielded barcoded, UMI-tagged TCR alpha and TCR beta cDNA libraries. Via MiXCR, TCRdb re-called the 5' RACE reads, giving one row per CDR3 protein. The sample carries 100,000 to 150,000 distinct CDR3 sequences, roughly 6.2% recorded once. With respect to this clonotype: Its target is not known.

The genes are TRBV5-1 and TRBJ2-3, with TRBD2 matching over 10 bases. The TCR comes from an adult woman who had mild COVID-19 (a few samples of this study predate the infection). Cell type and time point are not known. Sequencing used PBMCs or a T cell subset sorted from them (not recorded which). The CDR3 bases are TGCGCCAGCAGTCGCGGGGGGACTAGCGGCACAGATACGCAGTATTTT. Residues: CASSRGGTSGTDTQYF. Drawing the rest from reference TRBV5-1 and TRBJ2-3, the complete variable domain is KAGVTQTPRYLIKTRGQQVTLSCSPISGHRSVSWYQQTPGQGLQFLFEYFSETQRNKGNFPGRFSGRQFSNSRSEMNVSTLELGDSALYLCASSRGGTSGTDTQYFGPGTRLTVL.